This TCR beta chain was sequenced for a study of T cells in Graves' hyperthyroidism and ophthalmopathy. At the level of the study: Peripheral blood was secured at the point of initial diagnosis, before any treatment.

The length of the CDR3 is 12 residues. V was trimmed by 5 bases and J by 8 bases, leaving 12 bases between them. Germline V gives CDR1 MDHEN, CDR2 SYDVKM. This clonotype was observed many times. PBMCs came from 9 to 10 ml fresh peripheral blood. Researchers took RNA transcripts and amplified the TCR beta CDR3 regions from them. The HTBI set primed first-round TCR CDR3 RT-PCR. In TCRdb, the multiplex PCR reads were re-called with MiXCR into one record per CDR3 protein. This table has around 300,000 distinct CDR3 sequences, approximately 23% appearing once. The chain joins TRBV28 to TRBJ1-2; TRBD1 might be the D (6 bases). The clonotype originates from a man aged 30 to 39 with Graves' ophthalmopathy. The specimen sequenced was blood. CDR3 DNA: TGTGCCAGCAGTAGGGGGGCAGACGGCTACACCTTC. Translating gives CASSRGADGYTF.